The 28 T cell receptor beta chains listed next were all sequenced from one sample in a study of T cells after yellow fever vaccination. TCRdb reprocessed the 5' RACE reads with MiXCR, giving one entry per CDR3 protein. The sample lists under 100,000 distinct CDR3 sequences; around 5.8% were seen once. Sequenced here: CD8+ T cells sorted from PBMCs, sampled 10 days after the yellow fever booster vaccination. These receptor sequences come from a man in his late teens or twenties who received the YFV17D yellow fever vaccine.

The rearrangement uses TRBV4-3 and TRBJ2-7, with 12 bases that match TRBD2. In germline, CDR1 is LGHNA, CDR2 YSLEER. After removal of 2 bases from V and 3 bases from J, the junction contained 8 bases not matched to a gene. The CDR3 runs 17 residues. The CDR3 loop is CASSQNRGGLAGYEQYF. The CDR3 coding sequence is TGCGCCAGCAGCCAAAACAGGGGGGGACTAGCGGGCTACGAGCAGTACTTC.

This clonotype was seen at least ten times. This rearrangement joins TRBV7-9 to TRBJ1-2; TRBD1 agrees at 8 bases. The ends lost 10 bases at V and 3 bases at J; junction bases unmatched: 4. CDR1 is SEHNR, CDR2 FQNEAQ, per germline (reference sequence). The CDR3 loop spans 12 amino acids. This CDR3 reads CATDRVDYGYTF. Written as DNA, the CDR3 is TGTGCCACGGACAGGGTTGACTATGGCTACACCTTC.

CDR3 in amino acids: CASSPLDRSYNEQFF. CDR3 DNA sequence: TGTGCCAGCAGCCCCTTGGACAGGTCCTACAATGAGCAGTTCTTC. The genes are TRBV7-6 and TRBJ2-1; the match to TRBD1 covers 7 bases. V gave up 5 bases and J gave up 1 base; unmatched junction bases: 5. The CDR3 is 15 residues long. Germline-derived CDR1 and CDR2 are SGHVS and FNYEAQ.

In this sample, this clonotype turned up many times. The chain is built from TRBV5-1 and TRBJ1-1; TRBD1 matches 7 bases. The germline V gene encodes CDR1 SGHRS and CDR2 YFSETQ. The CDR3 sequence is 16 residues long. V shed 1 base, J shed 0 bases, and the junction held 6 bases outside the gene matches. In DNA form, the CDR3 reads TGCGCCAGCAGCTTGACGTCAGGGGGAATGAACACTGAAGCTTTCTTT. It encodes CASSLTSGGMNTEAFF. Looking up the rest from reference TRBV5-1 and TRBJ1-1 gives the full variable domain: KAGVTQTPRYLIKTRGQQVTLSCSPISGHRSVSWYQQTPGQGLQFLFEYFSETQRNKGNFPGRFSGRQFSNSRSEMNVSTLELGDSALYLCASSLTSGGMNTEAFFGQGTRLTVV.

As to this clonotype: The junction shows a germline mismatch at one end, possibly a read error. This chain links TRBV6-5 with TRBJ2-7; 8 positions agree with TRBD1. CDR3 length: 10 amino acids. In germline, CDR1 is MNHEY, CDR2 SVGAGI. The CDR3 is CARVPGQVNF. The CDR3 DNA is TGTGCCAGGGTACCGGGACAGGTAAACTTC.

This chain connects TRBV11-2 to TRBJ2-7, with a possible D match to TRBD1 (6 bases). Germline assignment: CDR1 SGHAT and CDR2 FQNNGV. This CDR3 region has 15 residues. The ends were cut back, 1 base at V and 6 bases at J, with 16 bases in the middle. The CDR3 loop is CASSLVAQGSGEQYF. The CDR3 nucleotides read TGTGCCAGCAGCTTAGTTGCGCAGGGGAGCGGCGAGCAGTACTTC. Full variable domain (rest looked up from reference TRBV11-2 and TRBJ2-7): EAGVAQSPRYKIIEKRQSVAFWCNPISGHATLYWYQQILGQGPKLLIQFQNNGVVDDSQLPKDRFSAERLKGVDSTLKIQPAKLEDSAVYLCASSLVAQGSGEQYFGPGTRLTVT.

This clonotype turned up a few times. The chain joins TRBV27 to TRBJ2-7; 8 bases fit TRBD1. V dropped 4 bases and J dropped 6; count of bases not matched to a gene: 5. Germline CDR1 MNHEY, CDR2 SMNVEV (reference sequence). CDR3 size: 13 residues. The CDR3 nucleotides are TGTGCCAGCAGTTCCCGACAGGGGTCCGAGCAGTACGTC. Its translation: CASSSRQGSEQYV.

This clonotype has more than one count but fewer than ten. The V gene is TRBV19, the J gene TRBJ2-4; no definite D call. The ends were cut back, 6 bases at V and 2 bases at J, with 11 bases in the middle. This CDR3 has 14 amino acids. CDR1 and CDR2 from the germline V gene are LNHDA and SQIVND (reference sequence). The CDR3 here is CASSLTASKNIQYF. CDR3 sequence (DNA): TGTGCCAGTAGCTTAACAGCTTCCAAAAACATTCAGTACTTC.

This clonotype was seen at least ten times. The V call is TRBV5-1, the J call TRBJ1-1; no reliable D call. Trimming removed 0 bases from V and 6 bases from J, with 6 bases in between. The CDR3 consists of 12 residues. Per germline, CDR1 SGHRS and CDR2 YFSETQ. CDR3 sequence (DNA): TGCGCCAGCAGCTTGGTGGGATCTGAAGCTTTCTTT. This sequence encodes CASSLVGSEAFF. Based on the CDR3 plus reference TRBV5-1 and TRBJ1-1, the full variable domain is KAGVTQTPRYLIKTRGQQVTLSCSPISGHRSVSWYQQTPGQGLQFLFEYFSETQRNKGNFPGRFSGRQFSNSRSEMNVSTLELGDSALYLCASSLVGSEAFFGQGTRLTVV.

The chain joins TRBV27 to TRBJ2-7; 8 nucleotides agree with TRBD1. The CDR3 sequence is 15 residues long. Unmatched junction bases numbered 5, after V lost 1 base and J lost 3 bases. CDR1 is MNHEY, CDR2 SMNVEV, per germline (reference sequence). The CDR3 DNA reads as TGTGCCAGCAGTTTATTCCAGACAGGGGACTACGAGCAGTACTTC. Translated, it gives CASSLFQTGDYEQYF.

The V and J genes are TRBV27 and TRBJ1-1; no firm D call. This CDR3 is 13 amino acids long. Germline V gene lookup returns CDR1 MNHEY and CDR2 SMNVEV (reference sequence). V was shortened by 4 bases and J by 5 bases, with 11 bases between the two germline ends. CDR3 residues: CASSWNGPTEAFF. In DNA, the CDR3 is TGTGCCAGCAGTTGGAATGGCCCGACTGAAGCTTTCTTT.

The V and J genes are TRBV11-2 and TRBJ2-3; 11 bases align to TRBD2. J lost 0 bases, V lost 5 bases, and 10 bases had no gene match. Germline values: CDR1 SGHAT, CDR2 FQNNGV. The CDR3 loop spans 18 amino acids. The CDR3 coding sequence is TGTGCCAGCAGCCCCCCCGGGACTAGCGGTTCTAGCACAGATACGCAGTATTTT. Amino acids: CASSPPGTSGSSTDTQYF.

The genes are TRBV5-1 and TRBJ2-3; TRBD2 is a possible D gene (6 bases). Looked up from germline, CDR1 is SGHRS and CDR2 is YFSETQ. Trimming stripped 1 base from V and 0 bases from J, with 12 bases between. This CDR3 comprises 16 residues. In nucleotides, the CDR3 is TGCGCCAGCAGCTTGAATAGTGGGACTAGCACAGATACGCAGTATTTT. Amino acid sequence: CASSLNSGTSTDTQYF.

V and J are TRBV12-3 or TRBV12-4 and TRBJ2-7; tentative D call: TRBD1 (6 bases). The CDR3 has 17 residues. The V gene lost 5 bases and the J gene lost 3 bases, with 23 bases spanning the gap. The CDR3 spells CASSAPWKGQKFYEQYF. The CDR3 bases are TGTGCCAGCAGTGCCCCGTGGAAGGGACAAAAATTCTACGAGCAGTACTTC.

The table lists this clonotype with many counts. The J gene is TRBJ2-2, the V gene TRBV9; D is uncertain. The CDR3 length is 16 residues. With 0 bases removed from V and 0 bases from J, the gap between germline ends came to 9 bases. CDR1 and CDR2 (germline): SGDLS, YYNGEE. The CDR3 bases are TGTGCCAGCAGCGTAGGGGAACAGCCGAACACCGGGGAGCTGTTTTTT. It encodes CASSVGEQPNTGELFF.

Only a few counts were recorded for this clonotype. J is TRBJ1-1 and V is TRBV29-1; the D gene is possibly TRBD1 (6 bases). The length of the CDR3 is 13 residues. Germline V lookup: CDR1 SQVTM, CDR2 ANQGSEA. Trimming took off 6 bases at V and 8 bases at J, with 19 bases between the two ends. CDR3 in amino acids: CSVGGGLEREAFF. The DNA of the CDR3 is TGCAGCGTGGGAGGGGGTCTAGAACGGGAAGCTTTCTTT.

There are a few counts of this clonotype. The chain employs TRBV7-9 and TRBJ1-2; TRBD1 matches at 10 bases. The J segment lost 2 bases and the V segment lost 0 bases, leaving 3 bases of the junction unmatched. Germline values: CDR1 SEHNR, CDR2 FQNEAQ (reference sequence). The CDR3 contains 16 residues. CDR3 nucleotides: TGTGCCAGCAGCTTAGCAGGACAGGGGGAGAACTATGGCTACACCTTC. Translating gives CASSLAGQGENYGYTF. Full variable domain (outside the CDR3, taken from reference TRBV7-9 and TRBJ1-2): DTGVSQNPRHKITKRGQNVTFRCDPISEHNRLYWYRQTLGQGPEFLTYFQNEAQLEKSRLLSDRFSAERPKGSFSTLEIQRTEQGDSAMYLCASSLAGQGENYGYTFGSGTRLTVV.

The table lists this clonotype with many counts. This chain connects TRBV3-1 to TRBJ2-3; D may be TRBD1 (6 bases). CDR3 length equals 16 residues. Trimming took 0 bases from V and 2 from J, leaving 12 bases between them. Germline CDR1 reads LGHDT; CDR2 reads YNNKEL (reference sequence). The DNA for the CDR3 is TGTGCCAGCAGCCAAGATAAAGGGGGTTCCACAGATACGCAGTATTTT. This gives the protein CASSQDKGGSTDTQYF.

This sequence joins TRBV5-1 and TRBJ1-1; TRBD1 matches 12 bases. The J segment lost 0 bases and the V segment lost 4 bases, leaving 4 bases of the junction unmatched. The CDR3 has 16 amino acids. Per germline, CDR1 SGHRS and CDR2 YFSETQ. CDR3 coding DNA: TGCGCCAGCAGCAAGGGGACAGGGGGCGTGAACACTGAAGCTTTCTTT. Translating it yields CASSKGTGGVNTEAFF.

This clonotype was seen ten or more times. J is TRBJ2-4 and V is TRBV6-2 or TRBV6-3; TRBD1 matches at 8 bases. V lost 0 bases and J lost 3; bases outside the gene matches: 4. The CDR3 is made up of 16 amino acids. Germline lookup yields CDR1 MNHEY and CDR2 SVGEGT. The CDR3 region is CASSYSTTGDKNIQYF. The CDR3, as DNA: TGTGCCAGCAGTTACTCAACGACAGGGGACAAAAACATTCAGTACTTC.

The chain couples TRBV28 to TRBJ2-2, with 11 bases aligning to TRBD2. Per germline, CDR1 MDHEN and CDR2 SYDVKM. The V and J ends lost 6 bases and 0 bases, in that order; junction bases with no gene match: 15. CDR3 length equals 20 residues. The CDR3 DNA sequence: TGTGCCAGCAGCAACCACCCCGGGACTAGCGGACGCGCGAACACCGGGGAGCTGTTTTTT. Translation gives CASSNHPGTSGRANTGELFF.

This clonotype was counted between two and nine times. The chain employs TRBV6-5 and TRBJ2-1; the D gene is possibly TRBD2 (5 bases). There are 14 residues in the CDR3. Germline values: CDR1 MNHEY, CDR2 SVGAGI. V gave up 11 bases and J gave up 8 bases, with 22 bases separating them. Here the CDR3 DNA reads TGTGCCGCCCGGGGTCGGCGACTCTTTGATGAGCAGTTCTTC. Its translation is CAARGRRLFDEQFF.

J is TRBJ2-6 and V is TRBV4-3; TRBD1 matches 12 bases. The junction had 5 bases not matched to a gene; V was cut back by 4 bases and J by 1 base. Germline V gene sequence: CDR1 LGHNA, CDR2 YSLEER. The CDR3 totals 18 residues. The CDR3 region is CASSPGTGGLSGANVLTF. The CDR3 bases are TGCGCCAGCAGCCCAGGGACAGGGGGCTTGTCTGGGGCCAACGTCCTGACTTTC.

A few counts support this clonotype. The V and J genes are TRBV11-2 and TRBJ2-7; 9 nucleotides line up with TRBD2. From germline, CDR1 is SGHAT and CDR2 FQNNGV. The CDR3 length is 14 residues. J lost 2 bases, V lost 4 bases, and 3 bases had no gene match. The CDR3 DNA reads as TGTGCCAGCAGCTGGGCTAGCGGGGCCTACGAGCAGTACGTC. Amino acid sequence: CASSWASGAYEQYV.

This sequence joins TRBV12-3 or TRBV12-4 and TRBJ2-2; D is unresolved. V shed 11 bases and J shed 8 bases, with 18 bases lying between them. CDR3 length: 13 amino acids. The CDR3 reads CAYTGVMEGELFF. Written as DNA, the CDR3 is TGTGCCTACACTGGGGTAATGGAGGGGGAGCTGTTTTTT.

This clonotype was recorded at least ten times. This chain uses TRBV4-1 with TRBJ2-2; unclear D gene. The length of the CDR3 is 13 residues. V was clipped by 4 bases and J by 1 base, with 4 bases between them. CDR1 MGHRA and CDR2 YSYEKL come from the germline V gene. In DNA, the CDR3 is TGCGCCAGCAGCCCTCAGAACACCGGGGAGCTGTTTTTT. Amino acids: CASSPQNTGELFF.

This clonotype was detected once. The DNA of the CDR3 is TGTGCCAGCAGCTTAAGGGACAGGGGAGATCAGCCCCAGCATTTT. Encoded protein: CASSLRDRGDQPQHF. V is TRBV7-6 and J is TRBJ1-5; 10 nucleotides match TRBD1. Germline lookup yields CDR1 SGHVS and CDR2 FNYEAQ. This CDR3 region has 15 residues. V was pared by 2 bases and J by 5 bases, with 3 bases of the junction left unmatched.

This clonotype was picked up a small number of times. The chain combines TRBV20-1 with TRBJ2-5; 11 bases are a match to TRBD1. CDR1 DFQATT and CDR2 SNEGSKA come from the germline V gene (reference sequence). The trim removed 6 bases at V and 5 bases at J, leaving 17 bases unmatched. CDR3 length equals 17 residues. Here the CDR3 reads CSALQPDRGPSRETQYF. DNA of the CDR3: TGCAGTGCATTACAACCGGACAGGGGGCCTAGCAGGGAGACCCAGTACTTC.